These 8 T cell receptor beta chains came from one sample sequenced in a study of CD8 T cells in ankylosing spondylitis. The study, taken as a whole, reports: It appeared that ankylosing spondylitis blood was characterized by a TCR beta motif of roughly 8 highly homologous variants.

These receptors have no identified antigens. A single record per CDR3 protein comes from TCRdb applying MiXCR to the 5' RACE reads. The profile shows about 450,000 distinct CDR3 sequences, 25% to 30% of them singletons. Sequenced input: blood, either unsorted or a sorted T cell fraction (not recorded which). These receptor sequences come from a male donor with ankylosing spondylitis.

The V and J genes are TRBV7-2 and TRBJ1-6; tentative D call: TRBD1 (5 bases). The ends were cut back, 5 bases at V and 5 bases at J, with 16 bases in the middle. The germline V gene has CDR1 SGHTA and CDR2 FQGNSA. This CDR3 spans 16 amino acids. The CDR3 is CASSPRAAGNNSPLHF. CDR3 nucleotide sequence: TGTGCCAGCAGCCCCAGGGCTGCAGGGAATAATTCACCCCTCCACTTT.

This clonotype was detected only a few times. This chain links TRBV7-8 with TRBJ1-1; tentative D call: TRBD1 (6 bases). The CDR3 is 14 residues long. CDR1 is SGHVS, CDR2 FQNEAQ, per germline. Trimming removed 3 bases at V and 6 bases at J, with 14 bases between. The CDR3 region is CASSLGGGYPEAFF. In DNA, the CDR3 is TGTGCCAGCAGCTTGGGGGGGGGCTACCCTGAAGCTTTCTTT.

The chain links TRBV20-1 to TRBJ1-2; D is unclear. V lost 0 bases and J 4 bases, leaving 12 bases between the germline ends. The germline gives CDR1 DFQATT, CDR2 SNEGSKA (reference sequence). This CDR3 contains 14 residues. CDR3 loop: CSAREQAGPYGYTF. CDR3 DNA sequence: TGCAGTGCTAGAGAGCAGGCAGGCCCCTATGGCTACACCTTC.

The chain employs TRBV6-1 and TRBJ2-7, with a tentative D call TRBD1 (5 bases). This CDR3 comprises 13 residues. The V end lost 6 bases, the J end lost 0 bases, and 9 bases lay between the germline ends. CDR1 MNHNS and CDR2 SASEGT come from the germline V gene. CDR3 in amino acids: CASRTAYSYEQYF. CDR3 in DNA: TGTGCCAGCAGGACAGCCTACTCCTACGAGCAGTACTTC.

This clonotype was counted a few times. The chain has TRBV12-3 or TRBV12-4 and TRBJ2-1, with TRBD2 matching over 11 bases. CDR3 length: 19 amino acids. V was clipped by 6 bases and J by 5 bases; unmatched bases: 18. DNA of the CDR3: TGTGCCAGCAGGCTGTCTACTAGCGGGAGCGGGTTTACACACAATGAGCAGTTCTTC. Its protein is CASRLSTSGSGFTHNEQFF.

This clonotype was seen a handful of times. The chain recombines TRBV6-5 with TRBJ1-3; D is uncertain. The CDR3 sequence is 15 residues long. Germline V gene data show CDR1 as MNHEY and CDR2 as SVGAGI. With 2 bases removed from V and 4 bases from J, the gap between germline ends came to 12 bases. The CDR3 is CASSYLNPGGNTIYF. CDR3 DNA sequence: TGTGCCAGCAGTTACCTTAACCCGGGGGGAAACACCATATATTTT.

This chain links TRBV7-8 with TRBJ2-5; no clear D. Germline CDR1 reads SGHVS; CDR2 reads FQNEAQ. CDR3 size: 12 residues. V lost 3 bases and J lost 4, with 6 bases in between. The CDR3 reads CASSFNLETQYF. In nucleotides, the CDR3 is TGTGCCAGCAGCTTTAATCTAGAGACCCAGTACTTC.

The chain's CDR3 is CASTVAGANVLTF. The CDR3 DNA sequence: TGCGCCAGCACCGTGGCTGGGGCCAACGTCCTGACTTTC. The rearrangement uses TRBV5-1 and TRBJ2-6, with D uncertain. Germline CDR1 and CDR2: SGHRS and YFSETQ. V was trimmed by 6 bases and J by 2 bases, leaving 6 bases between them. The CDR3 sequence is 13 residues long.